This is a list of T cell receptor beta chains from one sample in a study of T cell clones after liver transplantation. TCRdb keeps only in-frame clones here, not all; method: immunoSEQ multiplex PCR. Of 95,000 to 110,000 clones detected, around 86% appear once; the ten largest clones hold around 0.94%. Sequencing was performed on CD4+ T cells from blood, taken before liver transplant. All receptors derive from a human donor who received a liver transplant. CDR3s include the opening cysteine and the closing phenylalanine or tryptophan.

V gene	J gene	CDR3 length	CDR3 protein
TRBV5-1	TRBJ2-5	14	CASSRRGREETQYF
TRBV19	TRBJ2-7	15	CASSGLKGGRNEQYF
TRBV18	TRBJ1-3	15	CASSPDPSSGNTIYF
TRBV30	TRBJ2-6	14	CACPLGSGANVLTF
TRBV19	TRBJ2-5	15	CASSISQGMKETQYF
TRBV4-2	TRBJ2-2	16	CASSQSWQGNTGELFF
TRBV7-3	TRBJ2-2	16	CASSLAGTTNTGELFF
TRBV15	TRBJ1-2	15	CATSREPGAGDGYTF
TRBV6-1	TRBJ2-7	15	CASSGQSGARYEQYF
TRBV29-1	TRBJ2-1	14	CSVKGRETGNEQFF
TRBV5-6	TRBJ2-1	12	CASSSPYNEQFF
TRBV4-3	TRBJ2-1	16	CASSQVMAGGPGEQFF
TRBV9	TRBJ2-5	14	CASSVAPYQETQYF
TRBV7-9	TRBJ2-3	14	CASSLARGTDTQYF
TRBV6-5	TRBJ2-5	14	CASRSGTSKETQYF
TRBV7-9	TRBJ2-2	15	CASRLGQGAYGELFF
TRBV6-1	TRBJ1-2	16	CASSEPPQRTGGGYTF
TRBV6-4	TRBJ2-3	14	CASSAGAGTGTQYF
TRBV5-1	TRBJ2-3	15	CASSRSGATTDTQYF
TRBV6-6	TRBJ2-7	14	CASSSQGGYYEQYF
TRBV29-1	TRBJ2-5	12	CSVDLNQETQYF
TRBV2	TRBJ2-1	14	CASGETGVWDEQFF
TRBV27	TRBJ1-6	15	CASSSDRSYNSPLHF
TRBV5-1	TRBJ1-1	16	CASSFNPEQVNTEAFF
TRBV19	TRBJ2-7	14	CASSMGAGGYEQYF
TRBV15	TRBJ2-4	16	CATISGGVLRRNIQYF
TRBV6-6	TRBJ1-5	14	CASSSTSGNQPQHF
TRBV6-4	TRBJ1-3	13	CASSDGPGNTIYF
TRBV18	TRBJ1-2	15	CASSAPGTRNDGYTF